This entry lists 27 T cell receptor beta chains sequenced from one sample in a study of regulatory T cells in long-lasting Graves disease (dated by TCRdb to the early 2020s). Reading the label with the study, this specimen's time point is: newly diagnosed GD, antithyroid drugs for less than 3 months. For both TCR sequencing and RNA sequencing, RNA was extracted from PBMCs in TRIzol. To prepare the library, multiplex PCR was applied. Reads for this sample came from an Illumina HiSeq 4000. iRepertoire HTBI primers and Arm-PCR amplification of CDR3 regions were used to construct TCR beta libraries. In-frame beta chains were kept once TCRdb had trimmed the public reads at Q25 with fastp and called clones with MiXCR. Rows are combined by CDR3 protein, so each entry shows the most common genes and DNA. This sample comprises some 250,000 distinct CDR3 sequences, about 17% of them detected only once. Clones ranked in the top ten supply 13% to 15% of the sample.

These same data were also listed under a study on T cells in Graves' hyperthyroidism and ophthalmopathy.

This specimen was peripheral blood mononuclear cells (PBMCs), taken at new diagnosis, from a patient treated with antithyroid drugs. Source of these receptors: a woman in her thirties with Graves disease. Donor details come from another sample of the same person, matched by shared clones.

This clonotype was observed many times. The CDR3 reads CASSYTRFEAFF. The CDR3 DNA reads TGTGCCAGCAGTTATACCAGGTTTGAAGCTTTCTTT. The rearrangement uses TRBV27 and TRBJ1-1; no firm D call. V was trimmed by 4 bases and J by 7 bases, leaving 10 bases between them. Germline CDR1 reads MNHEY; CDR2 reads SMNVEV (reference sequence). CDR3 length equals 12 residues.

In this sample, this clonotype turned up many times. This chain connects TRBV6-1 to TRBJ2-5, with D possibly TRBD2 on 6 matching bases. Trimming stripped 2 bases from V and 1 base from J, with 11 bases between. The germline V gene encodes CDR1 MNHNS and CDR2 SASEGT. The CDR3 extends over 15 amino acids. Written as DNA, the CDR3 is TGTGCCAGCAGTGAACAGGTGGGGGGCCAAGAGACCCAGTACTTC. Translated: CASSEQVGGQETQYF.

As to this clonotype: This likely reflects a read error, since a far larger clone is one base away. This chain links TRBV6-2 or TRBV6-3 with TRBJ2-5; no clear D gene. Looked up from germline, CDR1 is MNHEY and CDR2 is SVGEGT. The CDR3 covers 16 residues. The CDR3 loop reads CASSYSPSLRKEIQYF. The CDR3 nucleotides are TGTGCCAGCAGTTACTCCCCCTCGCTAAGAAAAGAGATCCAGTACTTC.

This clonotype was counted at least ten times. The CDR3 here is CASSSQARVGTEAFF. The DNA of the CDR3 is TGTGCCAGCAGCTCCCAAGCGAGGGTTGGCACTGAAGCTTTCTTT. The chain joins TRBV7-8 to TRBJ1-1, with D uncertain. Trimming took 4 bases from V and 4 from J, leaving 16 bases between them. Germline values: CDR1 SGHVS, CDR2 FQNEAQ. CDR3 length: 15 amino acids. The complete variable domain, with remaining parts taken from reference TRBV7-8 and TRBJ1-1, reads GAGVSQSPRYKVAKRGQDVALRCDPISGHVSLFWYQQALGQGPEFLTYFQNEAQLDKSGLPSDRFFAERPEGSVSTLKIQRTQQEDSAVYLCASSSQARVGTEAFFGQGTRLTVV.

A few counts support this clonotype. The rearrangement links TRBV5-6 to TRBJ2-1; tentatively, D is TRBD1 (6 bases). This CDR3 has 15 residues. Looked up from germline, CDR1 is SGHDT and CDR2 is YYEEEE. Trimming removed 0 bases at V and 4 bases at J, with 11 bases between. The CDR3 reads CASSLVQGGYNEQFF. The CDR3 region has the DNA TGTGCCAGCAGCTTGGTACAGGGTGGATACAATGAGCAGTTCTTC. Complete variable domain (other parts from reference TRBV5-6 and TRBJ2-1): DAGVTQSPTHLIKTRGQQVTLRCSPKSGHDTVSWYQQALGQGPQFIFQYYEEEERQRGNFPDRFSGHQFPNYSSELNVNALLLGDSALYLCASSLVQGGYNEQFFGPGTRLTVL.

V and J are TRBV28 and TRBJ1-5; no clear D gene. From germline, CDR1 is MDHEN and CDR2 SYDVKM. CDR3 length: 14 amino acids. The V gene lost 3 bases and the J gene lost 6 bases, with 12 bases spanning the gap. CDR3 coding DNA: TGTGCCAGCAGTTTTCCCATCCCTATTCAGCCCCAGCATTTT. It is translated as CASSFPIPIQPQHF.

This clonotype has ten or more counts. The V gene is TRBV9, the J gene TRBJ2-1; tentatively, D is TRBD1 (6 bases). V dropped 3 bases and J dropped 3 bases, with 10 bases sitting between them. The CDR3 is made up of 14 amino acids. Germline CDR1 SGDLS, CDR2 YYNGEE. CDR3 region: CASSARDIYNEQFF. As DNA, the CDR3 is TGTGCCAGCAGCGCCCGGGACATCTACAATGAGCAGTTCTTC.

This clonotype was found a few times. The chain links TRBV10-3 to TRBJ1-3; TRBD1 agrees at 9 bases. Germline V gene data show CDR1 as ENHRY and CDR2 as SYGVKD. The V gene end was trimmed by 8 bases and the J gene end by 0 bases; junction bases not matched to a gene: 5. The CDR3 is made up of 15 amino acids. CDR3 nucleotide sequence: TGTGCCATCGCACAGGGGGCCCTCTCTGGAAACACCATATATTTT. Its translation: CAIAQGALSGNTIYF.

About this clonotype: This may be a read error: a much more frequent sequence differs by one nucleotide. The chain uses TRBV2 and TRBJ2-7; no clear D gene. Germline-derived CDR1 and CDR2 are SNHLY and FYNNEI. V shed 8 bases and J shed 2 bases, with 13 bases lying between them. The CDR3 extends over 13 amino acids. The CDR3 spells CASDQPETYEQYF. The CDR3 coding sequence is TGTGCCAGCGACCAACCAGAGACCTACGAGCAGTACTTC. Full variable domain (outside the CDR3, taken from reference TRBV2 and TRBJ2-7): EPEVTQTPSHQVTQMGQEVILRCVPISNHLYFYWYRQILGQKVEFLVSFYNNEISEKSEIFDDQFSVERPDGSNFTLKIRSTKLEDSAMYFCASDQPETYEQYFGPGTRLTVT.

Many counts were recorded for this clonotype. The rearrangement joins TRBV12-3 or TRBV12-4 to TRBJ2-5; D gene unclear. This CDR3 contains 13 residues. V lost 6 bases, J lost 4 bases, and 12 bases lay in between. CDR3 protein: CASSLDLGETQYF. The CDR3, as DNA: TGTGCCAGCAGCCTGGATTTAGGAGAGACCCAGTACTTC.

The CDR3 protein is CASSQRPGTISYEQYF. The CDR3 nucleotides read TGTGCCAGCAGCCAGCGACCCGGGACGATCTCCTACGAGCAGTACTTC. V gene TRBV3-1 combines with J gene TRBJ2-7; D possibly uses TRBD1 or TRBD2 (5 bases each). V dropped 3 bases and J dropped 0 bases, with 15 bases sitting between them. The germline gives CDR1 LGHDT, CDR2 YNNKEL (reference sequence). CDR3 length: 16 residues.

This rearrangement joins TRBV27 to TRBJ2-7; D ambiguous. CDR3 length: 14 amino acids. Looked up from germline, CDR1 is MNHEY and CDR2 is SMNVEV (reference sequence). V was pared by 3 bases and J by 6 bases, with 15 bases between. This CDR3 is CASSFLPQPSEQYF. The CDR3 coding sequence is TGTGCCAGCAGTTTTCTCCCTCAACCCTCCGAGCAGTACTTC.

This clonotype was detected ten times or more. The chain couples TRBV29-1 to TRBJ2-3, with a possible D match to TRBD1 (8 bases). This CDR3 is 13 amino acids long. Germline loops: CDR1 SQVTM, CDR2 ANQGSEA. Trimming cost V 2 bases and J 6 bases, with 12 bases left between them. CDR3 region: CSVETGGADTQYF. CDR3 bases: TGCAGCGTTGAAACAGGGGGGGCGGATACGCAGTATTTT.

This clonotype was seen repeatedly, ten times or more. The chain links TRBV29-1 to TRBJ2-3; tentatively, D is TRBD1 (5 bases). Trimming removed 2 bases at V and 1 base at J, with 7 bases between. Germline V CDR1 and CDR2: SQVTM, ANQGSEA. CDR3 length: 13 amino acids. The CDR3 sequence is CSVERGGTDTQYF. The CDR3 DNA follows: TGCAGCGTTGAAAGGGGTGGCACAGATACGCAGTATTTT.

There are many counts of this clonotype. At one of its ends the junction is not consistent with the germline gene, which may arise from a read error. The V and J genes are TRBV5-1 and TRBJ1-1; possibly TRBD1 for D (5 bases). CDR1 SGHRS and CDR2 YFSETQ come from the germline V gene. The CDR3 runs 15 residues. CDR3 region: CASSTLGPMNTEAFF. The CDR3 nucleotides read TGTGCCAGCAGCACCCTGGGACCGATGAACACTGAAGCTTTCTTT.

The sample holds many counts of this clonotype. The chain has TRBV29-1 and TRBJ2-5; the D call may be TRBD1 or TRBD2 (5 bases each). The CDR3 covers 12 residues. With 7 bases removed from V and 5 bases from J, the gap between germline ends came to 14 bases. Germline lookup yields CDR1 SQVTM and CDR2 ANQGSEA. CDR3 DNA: TGCAGCGGTTGTTTAGGGGACGAGACCCAGTACTTC. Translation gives CSGCLGDETQYF.

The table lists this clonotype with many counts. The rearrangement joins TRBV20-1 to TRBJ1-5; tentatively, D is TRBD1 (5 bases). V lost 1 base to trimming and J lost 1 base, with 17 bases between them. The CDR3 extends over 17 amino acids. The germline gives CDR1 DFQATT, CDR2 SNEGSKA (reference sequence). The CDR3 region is CSARALSPDNSNQPQHF. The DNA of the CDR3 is TGCAGTGCTAGAGCCCTTTCCCCGGACAACAGCAATCAGCCCCAGCATTTT.

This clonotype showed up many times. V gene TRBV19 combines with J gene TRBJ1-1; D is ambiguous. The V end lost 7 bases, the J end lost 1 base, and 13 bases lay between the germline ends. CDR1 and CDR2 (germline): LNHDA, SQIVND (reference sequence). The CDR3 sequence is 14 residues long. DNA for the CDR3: TGTGCCAGTACCCTGACCCGTTGGAACACTGAAGCTTTCTTT. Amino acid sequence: CASTLTRWNTEAFF.

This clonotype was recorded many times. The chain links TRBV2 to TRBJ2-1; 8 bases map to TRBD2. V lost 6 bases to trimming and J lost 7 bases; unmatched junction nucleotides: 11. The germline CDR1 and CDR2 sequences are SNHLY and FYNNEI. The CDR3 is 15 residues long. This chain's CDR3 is CASSESGGGLNEQFF. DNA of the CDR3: TGTGCCAGCAGCGAATCGGGGGGGGGTTTGAATGAGCAGTTCTTC. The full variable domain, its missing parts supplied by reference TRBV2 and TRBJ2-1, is EPEVTQTPSHQVTQMGQEVILRCVPISNHLYFYWYRQILGQKVEFLVSFYNNEISEKSEIFDDQFSVERPDGSNFTLKIRSTKLEDSAMYFCASSESGGGLNEQFFGPGTRLTVL.

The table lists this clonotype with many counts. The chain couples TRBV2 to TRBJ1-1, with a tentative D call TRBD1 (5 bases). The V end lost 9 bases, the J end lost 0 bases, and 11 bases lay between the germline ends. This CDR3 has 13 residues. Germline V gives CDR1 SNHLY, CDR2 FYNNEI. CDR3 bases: TGTGCCAGTACCGACAGTATGAACACTGAAGCTTTCTTT. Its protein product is CASTDSMNTEAFF.

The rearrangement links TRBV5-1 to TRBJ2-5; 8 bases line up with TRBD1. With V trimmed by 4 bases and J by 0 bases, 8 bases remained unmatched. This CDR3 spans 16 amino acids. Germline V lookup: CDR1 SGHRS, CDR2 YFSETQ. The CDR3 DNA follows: TGCGCCAGCAGCAAATACGACAGGGGACACCAAGAGACCCAGTACTTC. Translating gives CASSKYDRGHQETQYF. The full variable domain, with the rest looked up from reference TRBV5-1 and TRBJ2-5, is KAGVTQTPRYLIKTRGQQVTLSCSPISGHRSVSWYQQTPGQGLQFLFEYFSETQRNKGNFPGRFSGRQFSNSRSEMNVSTLELGDSALYLCASSKYDRGHQETQYFGPGTRLLVL.

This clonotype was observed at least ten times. The CDR3, as DNA: TGTGCCAGCAGCCAATTGGGCCGGGCCACCTACAATGAGCAGTTCTTC. It is translated as CASSQLGRATYNEQFF. The chain joins TRBV14 to TRBJ2-1; unclear D gene. V lost 2 bases and J 2 bases, leaving 13 bases between the germline ends. The CDR3 has 16 amino acids. Germline CDR1 reads SGHDN; CDR2 reads FVKESK.

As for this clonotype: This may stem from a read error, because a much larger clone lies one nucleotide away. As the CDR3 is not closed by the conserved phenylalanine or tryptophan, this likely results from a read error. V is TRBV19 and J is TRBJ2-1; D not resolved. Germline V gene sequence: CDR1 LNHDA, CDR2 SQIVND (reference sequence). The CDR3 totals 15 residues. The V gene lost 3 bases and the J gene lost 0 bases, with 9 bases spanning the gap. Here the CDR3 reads CASSMVISSYNEQFL. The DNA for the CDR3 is TGTGCCAGTAGTATGGTCATAAGCTCCTACAATGAGCAGTTCTTA.

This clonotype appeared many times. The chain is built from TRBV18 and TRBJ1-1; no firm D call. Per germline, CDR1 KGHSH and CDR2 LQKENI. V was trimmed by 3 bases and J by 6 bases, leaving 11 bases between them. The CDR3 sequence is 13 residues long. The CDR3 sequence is CASSPFLSSEAFF. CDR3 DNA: TGTGCCAGCTCACCTTTTCTGAGCTCTGAAGCTTTCTTT.

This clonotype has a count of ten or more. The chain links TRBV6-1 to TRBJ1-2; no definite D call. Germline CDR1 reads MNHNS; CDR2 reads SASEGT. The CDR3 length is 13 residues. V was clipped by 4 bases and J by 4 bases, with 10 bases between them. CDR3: CASSVDGSYGYTF. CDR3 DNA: TGTGCCAGCAGTGTGGACGGATCCTATGGCTACACCTTC.

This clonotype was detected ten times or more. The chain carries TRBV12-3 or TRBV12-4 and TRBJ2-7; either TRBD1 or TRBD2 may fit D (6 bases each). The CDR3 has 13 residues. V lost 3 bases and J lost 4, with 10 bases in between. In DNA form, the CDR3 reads TGTGCCAGCAGTTTTGAGGGGGGATACGAGCAGTACTTC. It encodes CASSFEGGYEQYF.

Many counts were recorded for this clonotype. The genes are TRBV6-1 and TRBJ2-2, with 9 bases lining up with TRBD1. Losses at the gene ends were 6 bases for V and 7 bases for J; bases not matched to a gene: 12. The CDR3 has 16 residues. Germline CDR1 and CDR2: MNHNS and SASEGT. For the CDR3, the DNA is TGTGCCAGCAGGAAACAATCCCGGGACAGGGTCGGGGAGCTGTTTTTT. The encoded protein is CASRKQSRDRVGELFF.